This is a list of T cell receptor beta chains from one sample in a study of blood T cell repertoires in COVID-19. Using immunoSEQ multiplex PCR, the repertoire was profiled, and TCRdb retains in-frame clones only, with some absent. Of 100,000 to 150,000 clones listed, approximately 90% are singletons. Specimen: peripheral blood. The source of these receptors is a man aged 55 to 69 with COVID-19, enrolled during active disease. Both conserved end residues are part of each CDR3. A D gene is named only where the DNA matches it firmly. Only some rows state a clone size, as once, few, many or a class for expanded clones.

CDR3 DNA	CDR3 protein	D gene	V gene	clone size	J gene
TGTGCCAGCAGCGCGGGACCCAATGAAAAACTGTTTTTT	CASSAGPNEKLFF	.	TRBV7-3	.	TRBJ1-4
TGTGCCAGCATTATACAGGGGACTGGAAACACCATATATTTT	CASIIQGTGNTIYF	TRBD1	TRBV6-5	.	TRBJ1-3
TGTGCCAGCAGTTACGGGACAGGGGGCTATGGCTACACCTTC	CASSYGTGGYGYTF	TRBD1	TRBV6-5	.	TRBJ1-2
TGTGCCAGCAGCCAAGATCTGGGGACATCTTATGGCTACACCTTC	CASSQDLGTSYGYTF	.	TRBV4-2	.	TRBJ1-2
TGTGCCAGTAGTATAGCCTACAGGGGCAATGAGCAGTTCTTC	CASSIAYRGNEQFF	TRBD1	TRBV19	once	TRBJ2-1
TGTGCCAGCAGTAGGACGACGGGAGGCTACACCTTC	CASSRTTGGYTF	.	TRBV28	.	TRBJ1-2
TGTGCCTGGAGTGCACAGAGCCAAGAGACCCAGTACTTC	CAWSAQSQETQYF	.	TRBV30	.	TRBJ2-5
TGTGCCAGCAGCCCCCGGGGACAGGGGGCAAGCTCACCCCTCCACTTT	CASSPRGQGASSPLHF	TRBD1	TRBV7-2	.	TRBJ1-6
TGCAGCGTTGTTGCCCTCACAGGCTACAATGAGCAGTTCTTC	CSVVALTGYNEQFF	.	TRBV29-1	.	TRBJ2-1
TGTGCCAGCAGCTTAGTGGGCGCAGGAACTAATGAAAAACTGTTTTTT	CASSLVGAGTNEKLFF	.	TRBV7-2	.	TRBJ1-4
TGTGCCAGCAGTTATGCAGGGGGCACGGCTTTCTTT	CASSYAGGTAFF	TRBD1	TRBV6-5	.	TRBJ1-1
TGTGCCAGCAGTTACGGGAGTACGTTTCGTAGGTATCAGCCCCAGCATTTT	CASSYGSTFRRYQPQHF	.	TRBV6-2/TRBV6-3	.	TRBJ1-5
TGTGCCCGACTGGGGGGGGCAAACACCGGGGAGCTGTTTTTT	CARLGGANTGELFF	.	TRBV30	.	TRBJ2-2
TGTGCCAGCAGTAACCAGGGCTTCTCTAATGAAAAACTGTTTTTT	CASSNQGFSNEKLFF	.	TRBV27	once	TRBJ1-4
TGTGCCAGCAGTGAGACAGGGCCAACTAACTATGGCTACACCTTC	CASSETGPTNYGYTF	TRBD1	TRBV28	.	TRBJ1-2
TGTGCCAGCAGCAAGAGCGGGGGGCTCTCCTACGAGCAGTACTTC	CASSKSGGLSYEQYF	TRBD2	TRBV7-2	.	TRBJ2-7
TGCGCCAGCAGTGAAGACAGGGGGACTGAAGCTTTCTTT	CASSEDRGTEAFF	TRBD1	TRBV10-2	once	TRBJ1-1
TGTGCCAGCAGTACCGGACAGGGTTGGTCTGAAGCTTTCTTT	CASSTGQGWSEAFF	TRBD1	TRBV6-5	.	TRBJ1-1
TGCAGTGCTGGACATTACAATGAGCAGTTCTTC	CSAGHYNEQFF	.	TRBV20-1	.	TRBJ2-1
TGCGCCAGCAGCTTGGACCGGGACACCGGCTACGAGCAGTACTTC	CASSLDRDTGYEQYF	.	TRBV5-1	once	TRBJ2-7
TGTGCCACCAGCAGAGACCGGGACAGGGCGTACGAGCAGTACTTC	CATSRDRDRAYEQYF	TRBD1	TRBV15	once	TRBJ2-7
TGTGCCAGTAGCGGGGGGGCCGCCGGGGAGCTGTTTTTT	CASSGGAAGELFF	TRBD2	TRBV19	.	TRBJ2-2
TGTGCCACCGCCCGGGACAGAGACTATGGCTACACCTTC	CATARDRDYGYTF	TRBD1	TRBV7-2	.	TRBJ1-2
TGTGCCAGCAGCGCCGGGGGTAATGAAAAACTGTTTTTT	CASSAGGNEKLFF	.	TRBV11-2	.	TRBJ1-4
TGTGCCAGCACCCTAGCAGGATTAGCCTACAATGAGCAGTTCTTC	CASTLAGLAYNEQFF	.	TRBV9	.	TRBJ2-1
TGCGCCAGCAGTGAGTTGGCCGCCATACAGGGGGCGGCTTTCTCTGGAAACACCATATATTTT	CASSELAAIQGAAFSGNTIYF	TRBD1	TRBV10-1	.	TRBJ1-3
TGCGCCAGCAGCTCTACTATAGCTGGGACAGAAAAACTGTTTTTT	CASSSTIAGTEKLFF	.	TRBV5-1	.	TRBJ1-4
TGTGCCAGCAGTTACGACAGGTCAAATCAGCCCCAGCATTTT	CASSYDRSNQPQHF	.	TRBV6-2/TRBV6-3	.	TRBJ1-5
TGCGCCAGCAGCCCCCAAGGGACATTATTTGAAAAACTGTTTTTT	CASSPQGTLFEKLFF	.	TRBV4-3	.	TRBJ1-4
TGTGCCAGCAGCCGTGGGGAGGTTCGCATGAACACTGAAGCTTTCTTT	CASSRGEVRMNTEAFF	.	TRBV5-4	.	TRBJ1-1
TGTGCCAGCAGTGCCGGGCGGGGGATTCATGGCTACACCTTC	CASSAGRGIHGYTF	.	TRBV2	.	TRBJ1-2